This T cell receptor (beta chain) was documented in a study of blood T cell repertoires in COVID-19. Study-level background: Samples representing acute and convalescent COVID-19 were sourced from the United States, Italy and Spain.

This CDR3 contains 15 residues. The germline CDR1 and CDR2 sequences are SGDLS and YYNGEE. V gave up 0 bases and J gave up 3 bases, with 12 bases separating them. Authors' analysis steps: Estimated nucleated cell counts came from reference gene primer amplification. Sequenced by immunoSEQ multiplex PCR; TCRdb stores in-frame clones only, minus some. V and J calls and clone size are given by that table; D and trimming were obtained from the DNA. The profile covers hundreds of thousands of clones, with around 90% appearing a single time and 1.2% taken by the ten largest. The gene calls are TRBV9 and TRBJ2-5; D is undetermined. Sequenced material: peripheral blood. This sequence originates from a man in his forties with acute or convalescent COVID-19. CDR3 nucleotide sequence: TGTGCCAGCAGCGTAGGACATTCTCTGAAAGAGACCCAGTACTTC. Its protein product is CASSVGHSLKETQYF.